The T cell receptor (beta chain) under discussion was sequenced for a study of OX40 agonist ivuxolimab in advanced cancers. Study in general: Across the patients, intravenous ivuxolimab was delivered every 2 weeks at 0.01 to 10 mg/kg. Findings of the study overall: Determination of antigen specificity was not performed for the expanded peripheral T cells. Clonal expansion in partial responders at 0.1-3.0 mg/kg ranked among the lowest.

The data were produced by immunoSEQ multiplex PCR, yet TCRdb's version contains in-frame clones alone and is incomplete. This sample has about 93,000 clones; around 90% occur once, and the top ten carry around 0.51%. From germline, CDR1 is MGHRA and CDR2 YSYEKL. This CDR3 contains 15 residues. The V segment lost 1 base and the J segment 12 bases; nucleotides outside the gene matches: 4. In regard to this clone: Its antigen is undetermined.

The source of this sequence is an adult with an advanced solid tumor such as melanoma, head and neck, liver or kidney cancer. V is TRBV4-1 and J is TRBJ2-1; 15 positions agree with TRBD2. The sample in question was CD4+ or CD8+ T cells sorted from blood, obtained in a trial of the OX40 agonist ivuxolimab. CDR3 residues: CASSQAGLAGGSQFF. In nucleotides, the CDR3 is TGCGCCAGCAGCCAAGCGGGACTAGCGGGAGGTTCGCAGTTCTTC.